This entry lists 12 T cell receptor beta chains sequenced from one sample in a study of a mutant IDH1 vaccine in newly diagnosed glioma. Clones were sequenced by immunoSEQ multiplex PCR, and TCRdb holds only the in-frame ones, with some missing. There are about 59,000 clones in the sample; 91% occur only once, and roughly 2.5% lies in the top ten. This sample's time point: baseline, week 1 (first vaccination visit). Treatment denoted: pre-vaccination baseline after standard-of-care therapy. This specimen was PBMCs, taken from a glioma patient treated with radiotherapy, temozolomide or both. Receptors were obtained from a man aged 45-65 years with glioma.

The V gene is TRBV2, the J gene TRBJ2-1; D might be TRBD2 (5 bases). Trimming stripped 6 bases from V and 3 bases from J, with 12 bases between. The V gene's germline CDR1 is SNHLY and CDR2 FYNNEI. This CDR3 comprises 14 residues. This CDR3 is CASRPRAGYNEQFF. In DNA, the CDR3 is TGTGCCAGCAGGCCCCGGGCGGGCTACAATGAGCAGTTCTTC.

The rearrangement joins TRBV7-2 to TRBJ1-2; TRBD1 aligns across 8 bases. There are 14 residues in the CDR3. V trimming: 5 bases; J trimming: 4 bases; junction bases outside the gene matches: 6. CDR1 is SGHTA and CDR2 is FQGNSA in the germline V gene. The CDR3 sequence is CASSPGQGPYGYTF. CDR3 coding DNA: TGTGCCAGCAGCCCCGGACAGGGACCCTATGGCTACACCTTC.

The chain is built from TRBV7-8 and TRBJ1-2, with TRBD1 matching 7 bases. Germline V gene lookup returns CDR1 SGHVS and CDR2 FQNEAQ. This CDR3 contains 15 residues. Germline trimming cut 5 bases from V and 2 bases from J; bases unmatched to any gene: 8. CDR3 in amino acids: CASSPGQDQNYGYTF. The CDR3 DNA follows: TGTGCCAGCAGCCCCGGACAGGATCAAAACTATGGCTACACCTTC.

The chain uses TRBV5-6 and TRBJ1-3; D might be TRBD1 (6 bases). Per the germline V gene, CDR1 is SGHDT and CDR2 is YYEEEE. This CDR3 has 18 residues. Trimming shortened V by 4 bases and J by 3 bases, and 23 bases separated the two germline ends. The CDR3, as DNA: TGTGCCAGCAGCGAACGACAGGCGATACTCTCAAATGGAAACACCATATATTTT. Its protein is CASSERQAILSNGNTIYF. Using reference TRBV5-6 and TRBJ1-3 for the parts outside the CDR3, the full variable domain is DAGVTQSPTHLIKTRGQQVTLRCSPKSGHDTVSWYQQALGQGPQFIFQYYEEEERQRGNFPDRFSGHQFPNYSSELNVNALLLGDSALYLCASSERQAILSNGNTIYFGEGSWLTVV.

The chain employs TRBV5-6 and TRBJ2-7; D gene uncertain. V was clipped by 4 bases and J by 2 bases, with 16 bases between them. From germline, CDR1 is SGHDT and CDR2 YYEEEE. CDR3 length: 15 residues. The chain's CDR3 is CASSRRSGITYEQYF. CDR3 DNA: TGTGCCAGCAGCCGACGGTCAGGCATAACCTACGAGCAGTACTTC.

The chain couples TRBV5-4 to TRBJ2-7, with D unclear. This CDR3 is 14 amino acids long. In germline, CDR1 is SGHNT, CDR2 YYREEE (reference sequence). Trimming pared 5 bases from V and 0 bases from J, leaving 12 bases between. CDR3 region: CASRPDLSSYEQYF. The CDR3 DNA reads TGTGCCAGCAGGCCCGATCTAAGCTCCTACGAGCAGTACTTC.

This clone showed up just once. This chain uses TRBV30 with TRBJ1-1; D ambiguous. The CDR3 is 15 residues long. Germline assignment: CDR1 GTSNPN and CDR2 SVGIG (reference sequence). V lost 0 bases and J lost 4, with 15 bases in between. This CDR3 is CAWSVPQRLGTEAFF. In DNA form, the CDR3 reads TGTGCCTGGAGTGTACCCCAACGTCTGGGCACTGAAGCTTTCTTT.

This chain joins TRBV27 and TRBJ2-7; 9 nucleotides line up with TRBD2. Germline lookup yields CDR1 MNHEY and CDR2 SMNVEV (reference sequence). This CDR3 region has 14 residues. The V and J ends lost 5 bases and 3 bases, in that order; junction bases with no gene match: 5. Here the CDR3 DNA reads TGTGCCAGCAGTCTGACTAGCGGAAGCTACGAGCAGTACTTC. Translation gives CASSLTSGSYEQYF.

The rearrangement links TRBV7-9 to TRBJ1-6; D may be TRBD1 (6 bases). Trimming took 4 bases from V and 14 from J, leaving 12 bases between them. The CDR3 extends over 12 amino acids. Per germline, CDR1 SEHNR and CDR2 FQNEAQ (reference sequence). DNA of the CDR3: TGTGCCAGCAGCTCTCACAGGGAATCCCTCCACTTT. This sequence encodes CASSSHRESLHF.

The DNA for the CDR3 is TGTGCCAGTAGCCCTCAAATCTCCGGTGTGGACACTGAAGCTTTCTTT. Its protein is CASSPQISGVDTEAFF. The V call is TRBV19, the J call TRBJ1-1; D is undetermined. CDR3 size: 16 residues. CDR1 and CDR2 from the germline V gene are LNHDA and SQIVND (reference sequence). V gave up 6 bases and J gave up 3 bases, with 20 bases separating them. The variable domain in full, with the rest retrieved from reference TRBV19 and TRBJ1-1, is DGGITQSPKYLFRKEGQNVTLSCEQNLNHDAMYWYRQDPGQGLRLIYYSQIVNDFQKGDIAEGYSVSREKKESFPLTVTSAQKNPTAFYLCASSPQISGVDTEAFFGQGTRLTVV.

The gene calls are TRBV9 and TRBJ1-4; TRBD1 matches 8 bases. The CDR3 loop spans 14 amino acids. The V gene's germline CDR1 is SGDLS and CDR2 YYNGEE. V lost 2 bases and J lost 8; bases outside the gene matches: 5. The CDR3 region has the DNA TGTGCCAGCAGCGTGGACAGGGTTTCGGAAAAACTGTTTTTT. Translated: CASSVDRVSEKLFF. Looking up the rest from reference TRBV9 and TRBJ1-4 gives the full variable domain: DSGVTQTPKHLITATGQRVTLRCSPRSGDLSVYWYQQSLDQGLQFLIQYYNGEERAKGNILERFSAQQFPDLHSELNLSSLELGDSALYFCASSVDRVSEKLFFGSGTQLSVL.

The chain recombines TRBV5-1 with TRBJ2-1; no clear D gene. The germline V and J ends were trimmed by 7 bases and 8 bases, with 19 bases remaining between them. Germline CDR1 reads SGHRS; CDR2 reads YFSETQ. This CDR3 comprises 14 residues. The CDR3 DNA sequence: TGCGCCAGCCGGGCCGTGCTCATTACGGATGAGCAGTTCTTC. Translation: CASRAVLITDEQFF.